The rows below give T cell receptor beta chains drawn from one sample of a study of vaccination and CD4 T cells after COVID-19. These receptors' antigens are unknown. TCRdb re-called the PCR reads through MiXCR, storing one row per CDR3 protein. The sample lists some 17,000 distinct CDR3 sequences, around 50% occurring once. The material was CD4+ T cells from blood, cultured in vitro, obtained about 7 months after SARS-CoV-2 vaccination. Receptor source: a human donor who had recovered from COVID-19. Both conserved end residues are part of each CDR3. D genes are given only for firm matches. Clone size, where shown, is once, few, many, or a class for clones that have expanded.

J | V | size | D | DNA | CDR3
TRBJ1-2 | TRBV6-5 | NA | NA | TGTGCCAGCAGTTACTCGGGGGGACGGAACTATGGCTACACCTTC | CASSYSGGRNYGYTF
TRBJ1-5 | TRBV25-1 | NA | NA | TGTGCCAGCAGTGAACCCCGGGGTCCCTGGCATTTT | CASSEPRGPWHF
TRBJ1-1 | TRBV20-1 | few | TRBD1 | TGCAGTGCTAGATACCAGACAGGGATCGGAACTTTCTTT | CSARYQTGIGTFF
TRBJ2-5 | TRBV12-3/TRBV12-4 | NA | TRBD1 | TGTGCCATCAGTTCTAACAGGGGATCGGAGACCCAGTACTTC | CAISSNRGSETQYF
TRBJ1-1 | TRBV27 | NA | NA | TGTGCCAGCAGTTCCAGTTGGTGGACTGAAGCTTTCTTT | CASSSSWWTEAFF
TRBJ1-3 | TRBV19 | NA | NA | TGTGCCAGTAGTATTGGGAGCCCTGGAAACACCATATATTTT | CASSIGSPGNTIYF
TRBJ2-3 | TRBV20-1 | NA | NA | TGCAGTGCTAGAGACATGAGGGGATCAGGAGATACGCAGTATTTT | CSARDMRGSGDTQYF
TRBJ2-1 | TRBV11-2 | NA | TRBD2 | TGTGCCAGCAGCCCGGGACTAGCGGGATCTGAGCAGTTCTTC | CASSPGLAGSEQFF
TRBJ1-1 | TRBV7-3 | few | NA | TGTGCCAGCAGCATAACTTCGGGTACGACAGCTTTCTTT | CASSITSGTTAFF
TRBJ2-7 | TRBV12-3/TRBV12-4 | NA | TRBD1 | TGTGCCAGCAGTTTATGGGACAGGGTGTTTGAGCAGTACTTC | CASSLWDRVFEQYF
TRBJ1-2 | TRBV15 | NA | NA | TGTGCCATTGGCAGCTATGGCTACACCTTC | CAIGSYGYTF
TRBJ2-2 | TRBV20-1 | NA | TRBD2 | TGCAGTGCTAGAGAAGCGGGGTACACCGGGGAGCTGTTTTTT | CSAREAGYTGELFF
TRBJ2-3 | TRBV11-2 | NA | NA | TGTGCCAGCAGCTTTGATGCGGGGAGCACAGATACGCAGTATTTT | CASSFDAGSTDTQYF
TRBJ1-6 | TRBV30 | NA | NA | TGTGCCTGGACCGCCCCGCCAGGGTGGAATTCACCCCTCCACTTT | CAWTAPPGWNSPLHF
TRBJ2-7 | TRBV15 | NA | TRBD1 | TGTGCCACCAGCAGAGATGACAGGGGGGACGAGCAGTACTTC | CATSRDDRGDEQYF
TRBJ1-5 | TRBV3-1 | NA | NA | TGTGCCAGCAGCGACCGAGCACTGCCAAGGACAGCTATCAATCAGCCCCAGCATTTT | CASSDRALPRTAINQPQHF
TRBJ2-1 | TRBV20-1 | NA | NA | TGCAGTGCGGGGGGTAAGCGGAGCTCCTACAATGAGCAGTTCTTC | CSAGGKRSSYNEQFF
TRBJ1-2 | TRBV20-1 | few | NA | TGCAGTGCTAGGCGATCAACCAGTTTCTATGGCTACACCTTC | CSARRSTSFYGYTF
TRBJ1-2 | TRBV10-3 | NA | TRBD1 | TGTGCCATCGGACAGGGAACTGGCGGCTACACCTTC | CAIGQGTGGYTF
TRBJ2-1 | TRBV24-1 | few | TRBD2 | TGTGCCACCTTAGATGGGGGGACAATAGCGGGGGGGCCAAATGAGCAGTTCTTC | CATLDGGTIAGGPNEQFF
TRBJ1-1 | TRBV15 | NA | NA | TGTGCCACCAGCAGTGATGGCGGGGGTGAAGCTTTCTTT | CATSSDGGGEAFF
TRBJ1-4 | TRBV7-9 | NA | NA | TGTGCCAGCAGCTCGAGGACAGATTTCGGAAAACTGTTTTTT | CASSSRTDFGKLFF
TRBJ2-1 | TRBV24-1 | NA | NA | TGTGCCACCAGTGATCGTGCCTTCCGGGGCATCAATGAGCAGTTCTTC | CATSDRAFRGINEQFF
TRBJ2-2 | TRBV7-8 | NA | NA | TGTGCCAGCAGCTTATATGGGTCGACCGGGGAGCTGTTTTTT | CASSLYGSTGELFF
TRBJ2-2 | TRBV7-9 | few | NA | TGTGCCAGCAGCTTATCGTTGGCCGGGGAGCTGTTTTTT | CASSLSLAGELFF
TRBJ2-1 | TRBV6-4 | NA | NA | TGTGCCACCTCGCGAGGGGGGGGAGCAAATGAGCAGTTCTTC | CATSRGGGANEQFF
TRBJ2-3 | TRBV7-6 | NA | TRBD2 | TGTGCCAGCAGCTCGCCACTCAGCGGGGGGTTAAGAGATACGCAGTATTTT | CASSSPLSGGLRDTQYF
TRBJ2-1 | TRBV20-1 | NA | NA | TGCAGTGCTAGAGTCCACACGACCGCCAATGAGCAGTTCTTC | CSARVHTTANEQFF
TRBJ2-3 | TRBV15 | NA | TRBD2 | TGTGCCACCAGCAAAGGGTTAGGAGCGGGAGGAGGAGATACGCAGTATTTT | CATSKGLGAGGGDTQYF
TRBJ1-2 | TRBV6-1 | NA | NA | TGTGCCAGCCGGCCCAGGAACTATGGCTACACCTTC | CASRPRNYGYTF
TRBJ2-5 | TRBV11-3 | NA | NA | TGTGCCAGCAGCTTAAATGGGAGGCTGGAGACCCAGTACTTC | CASSLNGRLETQYF
TRBJ2-7 | TRBV7-7 | NA | TRBD1 | TGTGCTAGCAGCTCAGACAGGGAAAGCGAGCAGTACTTC | CASSSDRESEQYF
TRBJ2-5 | TRBV20-1 | NA | TRBD1 | TGCAGTGCTATGGGTTCAGGGGGAGAAGGCTGGGAGACCCAGTACTTC | CSAMGSGGEGWETQYF
TRBJ1-5 | TRBV19 | NA | NA | TGTGCCAGCAAATGGACCGCTGATAGCAATCAGCCCCAGCATTTT | CASKWTADSNQPQHF
TRBJ1-5 | TRBV10-3 | NA | TRBD1 | TGTGCCATCAGTAAACAGGGGGTGGATAGCAATCAGCCCCAGCATTTT | CAISKQGVDSNQPQHF
TRBJ2-3 | TRBV7-2 | NA | NA | TGTGCCAGCAGCTTTGCGCTGGATACGCAGTATTTT | CASSFALDTQYF
TRBJ1-2 | TRBV7-6 | few | TRBD1 | TGTGCCAGCAGCGCAAGACAGGGTTATGGCTACACCTTC | CASSARQGYGYTF
TRBJ2-1 | TRBV20-1 | NA | TRBD2 | TGCAGTGCTAGAGATCTAGCGGGGGTGAGCTCCTACAATGAGCAGTTCTTC | CSARDLAGVSSYNEQFF
TRBJ2-2 | TRBV20-1 | NA | NA | TGCAGTGCGAGACAGGATCCCGGGGAGCTGTTTTTT | CSARQDPGELFF
TRBJ1-2 | TRBV20-1 | NA | TRBD1 | TGCAGTGCTACCCTGACAGGGGGCGATCGCTACACCTTC | CSATLTGGDRYTF
TRBJ2-3 | TRBV11-3 | NA | TRBD2 | TGTGCCAGCAGCTTAGGGGCGGGAGGATGGGAAGATACGCAGTATTTT | CASSLGAGGWEDTQYF
TRBJ1-2 | TRBV29-1 | NA | NA | TGCAGCTTTCGGGGGGGCGGATATGGCTACACCTTC | CSFRGGGYGYTF
TRBJ2-2 | TRBV7-6 | once | NA | TGTGCCAGCAGCGGGGGGCGGGGGAACACCGGGGAGCTGTTTTTT | CASSGGRGNTGELFF
TRBJ2-5 | TRBV10-2 | NA | NA | TGCGCCAGCAGGACGAACAGGGCCGGGGAGACCCAGTACTTC | CASRTNRAGETQYF
TRBJ2-3 | TRBV2 | NA | NA | TGTGCCAGCAGTGAAGGGGGCCCGCAGTATTTT | CASSEGGPQYF
TRBJ1-2 | TRBV20-1 | NA | TRBD1 | TGCAGTGCTAGAGATCTGGGCAGGGGGGGTGGCTACACCTTC | CSARDLGRGGGYTF
TRBJ1-5 | TRBV15 | few | NA | TGTGCCACCAGCAGACCAAACACACCTCAGCCCCAGCATTTT | CATSRPNTPQPQHF
TRBJ2-2 | TRBV24-1 | NA | NA | TGTGCCACCAGTGACTCCCAACACGACCCCACCGGGGAGCTGTTTTTT | CATSDSQHDPTGELFF
TRBJ2-2 | TRBV15 | NA | NA | TGTGCCACCAGCAGAGATGGGAGTGCCGGGGAGCTGTTTTTT | CATSRDGSAGELFF
TRBJ1-4 | TRBV20-1 | few | TRBD1 | TGCAGTGCTAGAGATTGGACAGGAGTTGATGAAAAACTGTTTTTT | CSARDWTGVDEKLFF